This is a list of T cell receptor beta chains from one sample in a study of vaccination and CD4 T cells after COVID-19. Which antigens these TCRs recognize remains unknown. TCRdb fed the PCR reads into MiXCR, producing one record per CDR3 protein. In the table there are 15,000 to 20,000 distinct CDR3 sequences, approximately 63% of which are singletons. The source material was CD4+ T cells from blood, cultured in vitro. Receptors were obtained from a human donor who had recovered from COVID-19. Each CDR3 is given with its conserved first and last residue. A D gene is named only where the DNA matches it firmly. Part of the rows lack a size; the others show once, few, many or a class for expanded clones.

CDR3 length	V gene	D gene	clone size	J gene	CDR3 DNA	CDR3 protein
15	TRBV27	TRBD1	few	TRBJ1-5	TGTGCCAGCAGAAGACGACAGGGGGCCGATCAGCCCCAGCATTTT	CASRRRQGADQPQHF
16	TRBV9	TRBD1	NA	TRBJ1-2	TGTGCCAGCAGCGTAGTTTCCCACAGGGGGCAGGGTGGCTACACCTTC	CASSVVSHRGQGGYTF
14	TRBV2	NA	NA	TRBJ1-1	TGTGCCAGAAGGTCGGACAGAGTGAACACTGAAGCTTTCTTT	CARRSDRVNTEAFF
16	TRBV6-1	NA	NA	TRBJ2-1	TGTGCCAGCAGTGAAAGTCGCAGGGCCATGGGGAATGAGCAGTTCTTC	CASSESRRAMGNEQFF
17	TRBV2	NA	few	TRBJ2-7	TGTGCCAGCAGTGAAGGGTGGACCGCCGCGGGCTCCTACGAGCAGTACTTC	CASSEGWTAAGSYEQYF
15	TRBV28	TRBD1	once	TRBJ2-5	TGTGCCAGCAGTTCCGGACAGGTGTATCAAGAGACCCAGTACTTC	CASSSGQVYQETQYF
14	TRBV28	TRBD1	NA	TRBJ2-5	TGTGCCAGCAGGGGACAGGGGTCTGCAGAGACCCAGTACTTC	CASRGQGSAETQYF
14	TRBV6-1	NA	NA	TRBJ1-2	TGTGCCAGCAGTCTGACGAGGACCATGTCTGGCTACACCTTC	CASSLTRTMSGYTF
15	TRBV20-1	TRBD2	few	TRBJ2-3	TGCAGTGCTAGAGTCTGGGCGGGAGGGTACGGTACGCAGTATTTT	CSARVWAGGYGTQYF
10	TRBV28	NA	NA	TRBJ1-2	TGTGCCAGCAGTTCTGTTGGCTACACCTTC	CASSSVGYTF
16	TRBV7-9	TRBD1	once	TRBJ2-3	TGTGCCAGCAGCTTAGGCTACAGGGGTAGCACAGATACGCAGTATTTT	CASSLGYRGSTDTQYF